The T cell receptor (beta chain) under discussion was sequenced for a study of spatial heterogeneity in lung cancer. Every TCR cDNA molecule bore its own unique molecular identifier. TCRdb analysed the 5' RACE reads with MiXCR anew, one entry per CDR3 protein. Counted here are roughly 6,900 distinct CDR3 sequences, 5% to 7% occurring once; the ten biggest clones make up roughly 10%. The V gene's germline CDR1 is SQVTM and CDR2 ANQGSEA. V lost 6 bases and J lost 4, with 16 bases in between. The CDR3 contains 14 residues. By share, this clonotype ranks as medium-sized. This beta chain is a stray sequence in a library constructed for alpha chains; its clone size is not meaningful. Time point in this sample: sample taken at primary tumor resection. Tumor, nontumor lung or frozen PBMC supplied whole RNA, sequenced without sorting.

This chain joins TRBV29-1 and TRBJ2-1, with D maybe TRBD1 (6 bases). This sequence originates from a female donor with early-stage non-small cell lung cancer. Sample: normal lung tissue next to the tumor, taken at surgery. CDR3 sequence (DNA): TGCAGCGTGAAAGCCAGGGGCGAATACAATGAGCAGTTCTTC. This codes for CSVKARGEYNEQFF.